These 18 T cell receptor beta chains came from one sample sequenced in a study of blood T cell repertoires in COVID-19. Only in-frame clones appear in the TCRdb table, and some are missing; sequencing was by immunoSEQ multiplex PCR. The sample lists some 120,000 clones, 80% to 90% occurring once. What was sequenced was peripheral blood. The receptors originated from a human donor with acute or convalescent COVID-19. The donor label of this sample is uncertain.

This clone has a handful of counts. CDR3 sequence: CASSSGFRDSPLHF. The CDR3 DNA sequence: TGTGCCAGCAGCTCAGGGTTTAGGGATTCACCCCTCCACTTT. The chain uses TRBV7-9 and TRBJ1-6; TRBD1 is a possible D gene (5 bases). Trimming took off 4 bases at V and 8 bases at J, with 12 bases between the two ends. CDR1 SEHNR and CDR2 FQNEAQ come from the germline V gene (reference sequence). The CDR3 loop spans 14 amino acids.

Details on this clone: Other DNA sequences within the sample encode an identical CDR3. The rearrangement uses TRBV18 and TRBJ2-7, with unresolved D. The CDR3 runs to 12 residues. V was cut by 3 bases and J by 3 bases, with 6 bases left in between. Looked up from germline, CDR1 is KGHSH and CDR2 is LQKENI. Here the CDR3 reads CASSPSSYEQYF. CDR3 DNA sequence: TGTGCCAGCTCACCGTCCAGCTACGAGCAGTACTTC.

V gene TRBV5-1 combines with J gene TRBJ1-5; 9 nucleotides align to TRBD1. The germline gives CDR1 SGHRS, CDR2 YFSETQ. This CDR3 contains 19 residues. V lost 4 bases, J lost 2 bases, and 16 bases stayed unmatched. The CDR3: CASSPPGQGLFYGNQPQHF. The CDR3 DNA reads TGCGCCAGCAGCCCTCCGGGACAGGGACTCTTTTATGGCAATCAGCCCCAGCATTTT.

V usage is TRBV5-1 and J usage is TRBJ1-2; 8 bases agree with TRBD1. The J segment lost 1 base and the V segment lost 4 bases, leaving 6 bases of the junction unmatched. The V gene's germline CDR1 is SGHRS and CDR2 YFSETQ. The CDR3 contains 15 residues. The CDR3 loop reads CASSTAGGLNYGYTF. CDR3 sequence (DNA): TGCGCCAGCAGCACGGCAGGGGGCCTTAACTATGGCTACACCTTC.

This clone is a singleton in its sample. The chain uses TRBV7-3 and TRBJ2-3; 12 bases align to TRBD2. V gave up 2 bases and J gave up 0 bases; unmatched junction bases: 3. The CDR3 sequence is 17 residues long. Looked up from germline, CDR1 is SGHTA and CDR2 is FQGTGA. The CDR3 is CASSLDGLAGSTDTQYF. Here the CDR3 DNA reads TGTGCCAGCAGCTTAGACGGACTAGCGGGGAGCACAGATACGCAGTATTTT.

The chain uses TRBV19 and TRBJ2-4; tentative D call: TRBD2 (6 bases). CDR1 and CDR2 (germline): LNHDA, SQIVND (reference sequence). This CDR3 comprises 15 residues. Trimming pared 3 bases from V and 0 bases from J, leaving 9 bases between. CDR3 DNA: TGTGCCAGTAGTATCGGAGGGGTAGCCAAAAACATTCAGTACTTC. It codes for CASSIGGVAKNIQYF.

The chain is built from TRBV6-6 and TRBJ2-1; 9 bases fit TRBD2. Germline V gives CDR1 MNHNY, CDR2 SVGAGI (reference sequence). With V trimmed by 6 bases and J by 9 bases, 9 bases remained unmatched. CDR3 length equals 14 residues. The DNA of the CDR3 is TGTGCCAGCAGAATAGCGGGAGCAGGCGGTGAGCAGTTCTTC. Translated: CASRIAGAGGEQFF.

The chain combines TRBV7-2 with TRBJ2-7; possible D gene TRBD2, 5 bases. Germline-derived CDR1 and CDR2 are SGHTA and FQGNSA. This CDR3 has 14 residues. V was clipped by 3 bases and J by 0 bases, with 9 bases between them. CDR3 DNA: TGTGCCAGCAGCTTCCTAGAGGGCTCCTACGAGCAGTACTTC. Its translation is CASSFLEGSYEQYF.

The chain uses TRBV25-1 and TRBJ1-5; a possible D gene is TRBD1 (5 bases). CDR1 and CDR2 from the germline V gene are MGHDK and SYGVNS. The CDR3 consists of 16 residues. V lost 1 base and J 1 base, leaving 11 bases between the germline ends. CDR3: CASSELGRESNQPQHF. In nucleotides, the CDR3 is TGTGCCAGCAGTGAATTGGGCAGGGAAAGCAATCAGCCCCAGCATTTT.

V is TRBV7-8 and J is TRBJ1-5, with 7 bases fitting TRBD1. The CDR3 extends over 15 amino acids. The V and J ends lost 0 bases and 5 bases, in that order; junction bases with no gene match: 4. In germline, CDR1 is SGHVS, CDR2 FQNEAQ. CDR3 bases: TGTGCCAGCAGCTTAGCGCGGGACAGAGATCAGCCCCAGCATTTT. This translates into CASSLARDRDQPQHF.

V usage is TRBV4-1 and J usage is TRBJ2-7, with 9 positions matching TRBD1. Germline trimming cut 1 base from V and 4 bases from J; bases unmatched to any gene: 11. This CDR3 contains 17 residues. Looked up from germline, CDR1 is MGHRA and CDR2 is YSYEKL. CDR3 residues: CASSQGGHGTGNYEQYF. For the CDR3, the DNA is TGCGCCAGCAGCCAAGGCGGTCATGGGACAGGGAATTACGAGCAGTACTTC.

The chain links TRBV12-3 or TRBV12-4 to TRBJ2-1; TRBD2 matches at 7 bases. The CDR3 is 11 residues long. V was clipped by 8 bases and J by 7 bases; unmatched bases: 2. CDR3 residues: CASGRGNEQFF. The DNA of the CDR3 is TGTGCCAGCGGGCGGGGGAATGAGCAGTTCTTC.

The chain employs TRBV6-2 or TRBV6-3 and TRBJ2-7, with D perhaps matching TRBD1 (5 bases). This CDR3 has 12 residues. The germline V gene encodes CDR1 MNHEY and CDR2 SVGEGT. The V end was cut by 5 bases, the J end by 2 bases, with 7 bases between. The CDR3 nucleotides are TGTGCCAGCAGTCTCAGGGCCTACGAGCAGTACTTC. Translating it yields CASSLRAYEQYF.

The chain recombines TRBV28 with TRBJ1-4; tentatively, D is TRBD1 (6 bases). Germline loops: CDR1 MDHEN, CDR2 SYDVKM. This CDR3 contains 15 residues. With 3 bases removed from V and 8 bases from J, the gap between germline ends came to 16 bases. Written as DNA, the CDR3 is TGTGCCAGCAGTTTGGGCGGGGGGCTTGGCGAAAAACTGTTTTTT. It encodes CASSLGGGLGEKLFF.

V and J are TRBV4-1 and TRBJ1-4; D unresolved. The ends were cut back, 0 bases at V and 7 bases at J, with 18 bases in the middle. The germline gives CDR1 MGHRA, CDR2 YSYEKL. The CDR3 spans 17 residues. This chain's CDR3 is CASSQEVAVGGFEKLFF. The CDR3 nucleotides read TGCGCCAGCAGCCAAGAGGTAGCGGTGGGAGGGTTTGAAAAACTGTTTTTT.

Only one count was recorded for this clone. The gene calls are TRBV3-1 (or the pseudogene TRBV3-2) and TRBJ2-7, with a tentative D call TRBD1 (5 bases). V was shortened by 0 bases and J by 3 bases, with 15 bases between the two germline ends. The CDR3 loop spans 16 amino acids. The V gene's germline CDR1 is LGHDT and CDR2 YNNKEL (reference sequence). As DNA, the CDR3 is TGTGCCAGCAGCCAAGATCGACAGTCGATATTCTACGAGCAGTACTTC. It encodes CASSQDRQSIFYEQYF.

This clone was observed once. Other DNA sequences in this sample translate to the same CDR3. The chain carries TRBV7-2 and TRBJ1-5; 11 bases map to TRBD1. Germline assignment: CDR1 SGHTA and CDR2 FQGNSA. The CDR3 is 13 residues long. V trimming: 8 bases; J trimming: 7 bases; junction bases outside the gene matches: 4. CDR3 amino acids: CASSRDRGQPQHF. The CDR3, as DNA: TGTGCCAGCTCTCGGGACAGGGGGCAGCCCCAGCATTTT.

This chain connects TRBV5-1 to TRBJ1-2, with 10 bases aligning to TRBD1. The CDR3 covers 14 residues. With V trimmed by 4 bases and J by 4 bases, 4 bases remained unmatched. Germline V lookup: CDR1 SGHRS, CDR2 YFSETQ. Written as DNA, the CDR3 is TGCGCCAGCAGCATAGGGGACAGGGGCTATGGCTACACCTTC. Amino acids: CASSIGDRGYGYTF.